The clone carrying this T cell receptor beta chain was observed many times. Its specificity is not known. The sample belongs to a study of blood T cells in healthy people across ages. Study context: About one barcoded beta molecule per two T cells was the capture yield of template switching.

This CDR3 region has 11 residues. The V end lost 5 bases, the J end lost 6 bases, and 8 bases lay between the germline ends. With a J-beta primer mix and a sample-barcoded 5' primer, a second PCR ran about 7 to 11 cycles. Via MiXCR, TCRdb re-called the 5' RACE reads, giving one row per CDR3 protein. The data show 650,000 to 1,000,000 distinct CDR3 sequences, under 40% seen once. Study-wide points: Both naive CD4+ cell counts and diversity were greater in long-lived donors than in aged donors.

Isolated PBMCs totaled at least 7 million in each sample. Sample: blood. The rearrangement joins TRBV12-3 or TRBV12-4 to TRBJ2-7, with a possible D match to TRBD1 (5 bases). The TCR sequence derives from a man between 18 and 29 years old in good health. CDR3 region: CASSERGEQYF. The CDR3 bases are TGTGCCAGCAGTGAAAGGGGCGAGCAGTACTTC.